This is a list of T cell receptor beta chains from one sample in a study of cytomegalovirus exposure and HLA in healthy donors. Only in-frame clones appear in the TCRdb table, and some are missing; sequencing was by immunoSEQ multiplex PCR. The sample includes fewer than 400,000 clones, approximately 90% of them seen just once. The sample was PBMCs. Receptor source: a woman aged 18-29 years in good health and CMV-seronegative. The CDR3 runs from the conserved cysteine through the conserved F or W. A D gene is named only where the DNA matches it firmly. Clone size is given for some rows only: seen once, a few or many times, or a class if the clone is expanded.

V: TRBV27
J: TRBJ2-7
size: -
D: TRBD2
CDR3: CASSAPGLASYEQYF
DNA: TGTGCCAGCAGTGCGCCGGGACTAGCGAGTTACGAGCAGTACTTC

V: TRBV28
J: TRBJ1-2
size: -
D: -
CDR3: CASTPGGPYGYTF
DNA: TGTGCCAGCACTCCCGGTGGGCCTTATGGCTACACCTTC

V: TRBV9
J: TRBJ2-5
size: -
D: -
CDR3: CASSVGQDQETQYF
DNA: TGTGCCAGCAGCGTAGGACAGGACCAAGAGACCCAGTACTTC

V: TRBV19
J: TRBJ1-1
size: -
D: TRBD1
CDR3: CASSRDRGLNTEAFF
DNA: TGTGCCAGTAGTCGGGACAGGGGATTGAACACTGAAGCTTTCTTT

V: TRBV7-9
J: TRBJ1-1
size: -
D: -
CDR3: CASSPGGDTNTEAFF
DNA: TGTGCCAGCAGCCCCGGGGGGGACACGAACACTGAAGCTTTCTTT

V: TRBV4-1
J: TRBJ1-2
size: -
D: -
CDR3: CASSQGPVGGYGYTF
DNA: TGCGCCAGCAGCCAAGGTCCGGTGGGGGGCTATGGCTACACCTTC

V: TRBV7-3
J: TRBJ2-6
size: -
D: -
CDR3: CASSSRGSGANVLTF
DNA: TGTGCCAGCAGCAGCAGGGGATCTGGGGCCAACGTCCTGACTTTC

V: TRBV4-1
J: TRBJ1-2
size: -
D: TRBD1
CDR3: CASSAGTGDYGYTF
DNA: TGCGCCAGCAGCGCCGGGACAGGGGACTATGGCTACACCTTC

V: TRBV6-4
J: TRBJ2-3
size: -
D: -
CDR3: CASSDSDSQTQYF
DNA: TGTGCCAGCAGTGACTCAGACTCCCAGACGCAGTATTTT

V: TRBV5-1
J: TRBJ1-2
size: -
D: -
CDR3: CASSSLQGVNGYTF
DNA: TGCGCCAGCAGCTCATTACAGGGAGTCAATGGCTACACCTTC

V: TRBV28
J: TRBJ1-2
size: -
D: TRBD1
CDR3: CASSKGQGYYYGYTF
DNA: TGTGCCAGCAGCAAGGGACAGGGGTACTACTATGGCTACACCTTC

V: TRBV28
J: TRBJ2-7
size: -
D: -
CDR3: CASSLLLEQYF
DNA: TGTGCCAGCAGTCTGCTCCTAGAGCAGTACTTC

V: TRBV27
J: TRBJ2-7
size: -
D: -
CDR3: CASSRRQETYEQYF
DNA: TGTGCCAGCAGCCGCCGACAGGAGACCTACGAGCAGTACTTC

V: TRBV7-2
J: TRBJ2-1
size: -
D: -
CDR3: CASSLLAGTYNEQFF
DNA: TGTGCCAGCAGCTTATTGGCGGGAACCTACAATGAGCAGTTCTTC

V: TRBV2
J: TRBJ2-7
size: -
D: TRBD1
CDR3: CASREAGQGLGEQYF
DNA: TGTGCCAGCAGGGAAGCGGGACAGGGGTTGGGCGAGCAGTACTTC

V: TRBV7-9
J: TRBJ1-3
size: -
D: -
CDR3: CASSQGAHSSTGNTIYF
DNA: TGTGCCAGCAGCCAAGGGGCTCACAGTTCAACTGGAAACACCATATATTTT

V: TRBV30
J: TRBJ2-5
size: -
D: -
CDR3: CAWSIGKETQYF
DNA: TGTGCCTGGAGTATCGGGAAAGAGACCCAGTACTTC

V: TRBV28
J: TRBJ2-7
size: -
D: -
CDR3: CASSPSRVRPSSYEQYF
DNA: TGTGCCAGCAGTCCCTCCCGAGTGAGGCCAAGCTCCTACGAGCAGTACTTC

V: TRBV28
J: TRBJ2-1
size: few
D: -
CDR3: CASRKGGSSYNEQFF
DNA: TGTGCCAGCAGAAAAGGAGGAAGCTCCTACAATGAGCAGTTCTTC

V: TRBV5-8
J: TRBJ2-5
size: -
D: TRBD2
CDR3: CASSSGLAGGPYETQYF
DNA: TGTGCCAGCAGCTCCGGACTAGCGGGAGGGCCGTATGAGACCCAGTACTTC

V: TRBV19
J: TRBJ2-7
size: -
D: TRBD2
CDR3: CASSIASGTRDYEQYF
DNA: TGTGCCAGTAGTATAGCGTCCGGGACTAGGGACTACGAGCAGTACTTC

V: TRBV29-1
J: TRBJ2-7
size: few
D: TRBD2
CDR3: CSVEELAGGYEQYF
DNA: TGCAGCGTTGAAGAGTTAGCGGGAGGGTACGAGCAGTACTTC

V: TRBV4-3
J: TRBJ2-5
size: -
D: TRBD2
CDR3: CASSQTSGIQETQYF
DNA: TGCGCCAGCAGCCAAACTAGCGGGATTCAAGAGACCCAGTACTTC

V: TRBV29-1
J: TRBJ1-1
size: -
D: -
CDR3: CSVEGNTEAFF
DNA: TGCAGCGTAGAGGGGAACACTGAAGCTTTCTTT

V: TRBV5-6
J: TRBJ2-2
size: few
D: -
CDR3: CASSLESHTGELFF
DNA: TGTGCCAGCAGCTTGGAGAGCCACACCGGGGAGCTGTTTTTT

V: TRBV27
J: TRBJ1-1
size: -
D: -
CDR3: CASSWGGRDLNTEAFF
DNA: TGTGCCAGCAGTTGGGGGGGAAGGGACTTGAACACTGAAGCTTTCTTT

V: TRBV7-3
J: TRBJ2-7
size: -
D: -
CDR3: CASSRDTTYEQYF
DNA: TGTGCCAGCAGCAGGGACACAACCTACGAGCAGTACTTC

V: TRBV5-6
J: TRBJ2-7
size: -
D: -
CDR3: CASSRLGTAHYEQYF
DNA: TGTGCCAGCAGCCGATTGGGCACAGCACACTACGAGCAGTACTTC

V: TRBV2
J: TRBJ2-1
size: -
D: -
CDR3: CASSGGPRGKPTYNEQFF
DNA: TGTGCCAGCAGTGGGGGGCCTCGCGGCAAGCCCACCTACAATGAGCAGTTCTTC

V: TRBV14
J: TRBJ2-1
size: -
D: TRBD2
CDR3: CASSRPGLAGTYNEQFF
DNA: TGTGCCAGCAGCCGCCCGGGACTAGCGGGGACCTACAATGAGCAGTTCTTC

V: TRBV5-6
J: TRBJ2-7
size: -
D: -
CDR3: CASSAYRVFVHEQYF
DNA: TGTGCCAGCAGCGCCTACAGGGTATTCGTGCACGAGCAGTACTTC

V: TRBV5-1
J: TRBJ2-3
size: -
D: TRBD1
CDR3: CASSRAPGQGFMGHTDTQYF
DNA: TGCGCCAGCAGTCGGGCCCCCGGACAGGGCTTCATGGGGCACACAGATACGCAGTATTTT

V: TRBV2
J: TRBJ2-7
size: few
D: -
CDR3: CATHDSSYEQYF
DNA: TGTGCCACCCACGACAGCTCCTACGAGCAGTACTTC

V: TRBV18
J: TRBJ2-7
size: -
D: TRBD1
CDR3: CASSPQGAIYYEQYF
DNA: TGTGCCAGCTCACCGCAGGGGGCCATTTACTACGAGCAGTACTTC

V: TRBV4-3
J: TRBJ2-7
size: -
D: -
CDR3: CASSQAREYEQYF
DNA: TGCGCCAGCAGCCAAGCCCGGGAGTACGAGCAGTACTTC

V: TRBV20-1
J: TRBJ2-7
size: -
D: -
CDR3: CSATTFYEQYF
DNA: TGCAGTGCAACGACATTCTACGAGCAGTACTTC

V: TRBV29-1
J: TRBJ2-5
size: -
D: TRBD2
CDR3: CSVAGGYQETQYF
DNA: TGCAGCGTCGCCGGGGGGTACCAAGAGACCCAGTACTTC

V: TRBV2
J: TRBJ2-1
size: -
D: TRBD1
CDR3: CASRPTGAPNEQFF
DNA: TGTGCCAGCCGCCCGACAGGGGCGCCCAATGAGCAGTTCTTC

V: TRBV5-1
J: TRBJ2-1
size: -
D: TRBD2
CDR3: CASSSQTSGAYNEQFF
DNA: TGCGCCAGCAGCTCCCAGACTAGCGGGGCCTACAATGAGCAGTTCTTC

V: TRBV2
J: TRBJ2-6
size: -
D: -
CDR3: CASSVGVSGANVLTF
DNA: TGTGCCAGCAGTGTCGGAGTCTCTGGGGCCAACGTCCTGACTTTC

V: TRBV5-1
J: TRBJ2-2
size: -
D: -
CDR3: CASSLAGVNRSGELFF
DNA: TGCGCCAGCAGCTTGGCGGGGGTCAATCGCAGCGGGGAGCTGTTTTTT

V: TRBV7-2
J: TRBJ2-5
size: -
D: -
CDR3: CASSPRRAAQETQYF
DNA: TGTGCCAGCAGCCCGCGGCGAGCGGCACAAGAGACCCAGTACTTC

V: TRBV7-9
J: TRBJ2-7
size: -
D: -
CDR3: CASVTTGAYEQYF
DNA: TGTGCCAGCGTAACAACGGGGGCCTACGAGCAGTACTTC

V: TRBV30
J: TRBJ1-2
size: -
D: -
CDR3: CAWSTGNYGYTF
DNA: TGTGCCTGGAGTACCGGGAACTATGGCTACACCTTC

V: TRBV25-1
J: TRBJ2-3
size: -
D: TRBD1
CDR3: CASSEGTGGTDTQYF
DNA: TGTGCCAGCAGTGAGGGGACAGGGGGCACAGATACGCAGTATTTT

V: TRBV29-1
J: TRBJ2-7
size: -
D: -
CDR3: CSVDPGVGYEQYF
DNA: TGCAGCGTTGACCCAGGGGTGGGCTACGAGCAGTACTTC

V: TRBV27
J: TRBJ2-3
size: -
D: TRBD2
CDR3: CASSPAGGGTDTQYF
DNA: TGTGCCAGCAGTCCGGCGGGGGGGGGCACAGATACGCAGTATTTT

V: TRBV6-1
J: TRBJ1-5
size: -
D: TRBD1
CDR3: CAAYLRDSLNQPQHF
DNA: TGTGCCGCTTATTTAAGGGACAGCCTTAATCAGCCCCAGCATTTT

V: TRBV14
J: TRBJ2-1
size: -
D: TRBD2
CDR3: CASSRAGGYREQFF
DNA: TGTGCCAGCAGCCGGGCGGGGGGGTACCGGGAGCAGTTCTTC

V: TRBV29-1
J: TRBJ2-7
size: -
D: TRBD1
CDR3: CSVDRQGVNEQYF
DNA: TGCAGCGTTGACAGGCAGGGGGTCAACGAGCAGTACTTC

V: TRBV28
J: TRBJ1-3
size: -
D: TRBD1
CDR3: CASSLYRQGSGNTIYF
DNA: TGTGCCAGCAGTTTGTACAGACAGGGCTCTGGAAACACCATATATTTT

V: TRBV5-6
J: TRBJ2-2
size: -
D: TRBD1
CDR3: CASSFAGGISGELFF
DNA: TGTGCCAGCAGCTTCGCAGGGGGCATCTCCGGGGAGCTGTTTTTT